Below are 7 T cell receptor beta chains sequenced from a single sample in a study of cytomegalovirus exposure and HLA in healthy donors. This PCR relied on a set of 60 Vbeta primers and 13 Jbeta primers. Produced via immunoSEQ multiplex PCR; TCRdb's table is partial and in-frame only. The sample holds about 160,000 clones, 80% seen once. What was sequenced was PBMCs. Receptors were obtained from a man under 40 in good health and CMV-seronegative.

The chain is built from TRBV28 and TRBJ2-1; 7 nucleotides line up with TRBD2. Germline V gene sequence: CDR1 MDHEN, CDR2 SYDVKM. V dropped 5 bases and J dropped 4; count of bases not matched to a gene: 8. The CDR3 consists of 15 residues. The CDR3 here is CASSPLAEIYNEQFF. The CDR3, as DNA: TGTGCCAGCAGTCCTCTAGCGGAGATTTACAATGAGCAGTTCTTC. Full variable domain (rest looked up from reference TRBV28 and TRBJ2-1): DVKVTQSSRYLVKRTGEKVFLECVQDMDHENMFWYRQDPGLGLRLIYFSYDVKMKEKGDIPEGYSVSREKKERFSLILESASTNQTSMYLCASSPLAEIYNEQFFGPGTRLTVL.

There are a few counts of this clone. V and J are TRBV6-6 and TRBJ2-3; D perhaps matches TRBD1 (6 bases). Per germline, CDR1 MNHNY and CDR2 SVGAGI (reference sequence). V lost 5 bases to trimming and J lost 2 bases, with 17 bases between them. CDR3 length equals 16 residues. CDR3 DNA: TGTGCCAGCAGTCAGCGACAGGCTTCTGTCACAGATACGCAGTATTTT. Amino acids: CASSQRQASVTDTQYF.

The chain is built from TRBV6-5 and TRBJ2-7; D is possibly TRBD2 (6 bases). The germline V gene encodes CDR1 MNHEY and CDR2 SVGAGI. This CDR3 is 15 amino acids long. V shed 2 bases and J shed 1 base, with 12 bases lying between them. In DNA, the CDR3 is TGTGCCAGCAGTTACAGGAGCGGGCCATCCTACGAGCAGTACTTC. Translating it yields CASSYRSGPSYEQYF.

This chain links TRBV27 with TRBJ2-1; 8 bases match TRBD2. Germline V CDR1 and CDR2: MNHEY, SMNVEV (reference sequence). CDR3 length: 15 amino acids. Trimming took 8 bases from V and 6 from J; bases not matched to a gene: 12. CDR3 sequence (DNA): TGTGCCAGCGCGTTCGGGAGGGGCTTTTCCAATGAGCAGTTCTTC. Amino acids: CASAFGRGFSNEQFF.

This clone turned up a few times. For the CDR3, the DNA is TGTGCCAGCAGCTTAGTTGGGACAGACTCTGGAAACACCATATATTTT. This encodes CASSLVGTDSGNTIYF. The chain joins TRBV7-2 to TRBJ1-3, with 7 bases fitting TRBD1. With V trimmed by 1 base and J by 0 bases, 3 bases remained unmatched. CDR3 length: 16 amino acids. Germline V gene lookup returns CDR1 SGHTA and CDR2 FQGNSA.

This clone was recorded a few times. The rearrangement links TRBV5-4 to TRBJ2-5, with 7 nucleotides matching TRBD2. The germline gives CDR1 SGHNT, CDR2 YYREEE (reference sequence). The V and J ends lost 4 bases and 5 bases, in that order; junction bases with no gene match: 11. The CDR3 has 15 amino acids. The CDR3 DNA is TGTGCCAGCAGCGAAGGGCCTCGGGGAGGGGAGACCCAGTACTTC. It is translated as CASSEGPRGGETQYF. Supplemented by reference TRBV5-4 and TRBJ2-5, the full variable domain reads ETGVTQSPTHLIKTRGQQVTLRCSSQSGHNTVSWYQQALGQGPQFIFQYYREEENGRGNFPPRFSGLQFPNYSSELNVNALELDDSALYLCASSEGPRGGETQYFGPGTRLLVL.

This clone has just a few counts. The rearrangement uses TRBV27 and TRBJ2-2, with D possibly matching TRBD2 (5 bases). The CDR3 extends over 17 amino acids. Trimming shortened V by 5 bases and J by 6 bases, and 22 bases separated the two germline ends. Germline loops: CDR1 MNHEY, CDR2 SMNVEV (reference sequence). CDR3 residues: CASSPPFWEPQSGELFF. CDR3 DNA sequence: TGTGCCAGCAGTCCCCCGTTCTGGGAGCCCCAGTCCGGGGAGCTGTTTTTT.